A selection of T cell receptor beta chains follows, all from one sample in a study of regulatory dendritic cells for organ transplantation. Profiled with immunoSEQ multiplex PCR; TCRdb holds only in-frame clones, not every one. The sample contains some 12,000 clones, just under 80% of which appear only once. Antigens for these TCRs are unknown. Sequencing used naive CD8+ T cells from blood cultured with regulatory dendritic cells. Receptors originate from a human donor in good health. The CDR3 runs from the conserved cysteine through the conserved F or W. D genes are given only for firm matches. Clone size is not always given. Where it is, it says once, few, many or a class for expanded clones.

cdr3_nt	cdr3_aa	d_call	v_call	j_call	clone_size
TGTGCCATCAGTGATGAGGCGGCCACAGATACGCAGTATTTT	CAISDEAATDTQYF	-	TRBV10-3	TRBJ2-3	-
TGTGCCAGCAGCTTAGGAGACACTGAAGCTTTCTTT	CASSLGDTEAFF	-	TRBV11-2	TRBJ1-1	-
TGTGCCACCAGGACAGGGAGCGAGCAGTACTTC	CATRTGSEQYF	TRBD1	TRBV6-5	TRBJ2-7	-
TGCGCCAGCAGCCAAAGTACGAGGACAGGGGTGAAATATGGCTACACCTTC	CASSQSTRTGVKYGYTF	TRBD1	TRBV4-1	TRBJ1-2	-
TGCGCCAGCAGCTCTTGGGGGGGTCCCTACAATGAGCAGTTCTTC	CASSSWGGPYNEQFF	TRBD2	TRBV5-1	TRBJ2-1	-
TGTGCTAGTGGTTCCGCCCCTACTGGCGGTGAAGCTTTCTTT	CASGSAPTGGEAFF	-	TRBV12-5	TRBJ1-1	-
TGTGCCAGCAGTTACTGGACAGGGGCGTCCTACGAGCAGTACTTC	CASSYWTGASYEQYF	TRBD1	TRBV6-5	TRBJ2-7	-
TGTGCCAGCAGTTGGGGGACAGGGGAAGTTGTGGGCAATCAGCCCCAGCATTTT	CASSWGTGEVVGNQPQHF	TRBD1	TRBV28	TRBJ1-5	-
TGTGCCAGCAGCCACCCTCCGGGACAGGGCCCCTACAATGAGCAGTTCTTC	CASSHPPGQGPYNEQFF	TRBD1	TRBV7-9	TRBJ2-1	-
TGCGCCAGCAGCCGTTTCAGGGGGGCCGATACGCAGTATTTT	CASSRFRGADTQYF	-	TRBV4-3	TRBJ2-3	-
TGTGCCAGCAGTTTACTAGTTCCTGAGCAGTACTTC	CASSLLVPEQYF	-	TRBV7-9	TRBJ2-7	-
TGTGCCAGCAGCGTAGGTTACGGGACAGGGTTAGACTACGAGCAGTACTTC	CASSVGYGTGLDYEQYF	TRBD1	TRBV9	TRBJ2-7	-
TGTGCCAGCAGCCCGGTGCTAGCGGGGGACTACGAGCAGTACTTC	CASSPVLAGDYEQYF	TRBD2	TRBV11-3	TRBJ2-7	few
TGTGCCAGCAGCCAAGGCGGGGGGAGGAGGACAGATACGCAGTATTTT	CASSQGGGRRTDTQYF	TRBD2	TRBV7-6	TRBJ2-3	once
TGTGCCAGCAGCTTGGAGGGGACTACCCCCACCGGGGAGCTGTTTTTT	CASSLEGTTPTGELFF	TRBD2	TRBV5-4	TRBJ2-2	-
TGTGCCAGCAGTTACTCAGGGACAGGGGTCGAGCAGTACTTC	CASSYSGTGVEQYF	TRBD1	TRBV6-5	TRBJ2-7	-
TGTGCCAGCAGCTTAGCGCGGGGGAGCAATCAGCCCCAGCATTTT	CASSLARGSNQPQHF	-	TRBV7-8	TRBJ1-5	-
TGCGCCAGCAGCCTAAGACTAGCGGGGGGACACGAGCAGTACTTC	CASSLRLAGGHEQYF	TRBD2	TRBV4-3	TRBJ2-7	-
TGTGCCAGCAGCTTAGCGGGGAGCTCCTACGAGCAGTACTTC	CASSLAGSSYEQYF	-	TRBV7-2	TRBJ2-7	-
TGTGCCTCGACTAGCGGGCTCACCGGGGAGCTGTTTTTT	CASTSGLTGELFF	TRBD2	TRBV9	TRBJ2-2	-
TGTGCCAGCAGCCCCGGTGTGGTTGGCACTGAAGCTTTCTTT	CASSPGVVGTEAFF	-	TRBV7-6	TRBJ1-1	few
TGTGCCAGTAGTGCACCTGATCAGGGGCTAACTCTTGGAAACACCATATATTTT	CASSAPDQGLTLGNTIYF	-	TRBV19	TRBJ1-3	-
TGTGCCAGCAGTTCAACCCCAGTTAGGGGAACCGGGGAGCTGTTTTTT	CASSSTPVRGTGELFF	-	TRBV27	TRBJ2-2	-
TGTGCCAGCAGCTTAAGGGGGTCCGGTGGAAACACCATATATTTT	CASSLRGSGGNTIYF	-	TRBV13	TRBJ1-3	-
TGTGCCAGCAGCCCTTACAGGGGGAACTATGGCTACACCTTC	CASSPYRGNYGYTF	TRBD1	TRBV5-5	TRBJ1-2	-
TGTGCCAGCAGCCAACAGGGCTATGGCTACACCTTC	CASSQQGYGYTF	-	TRBV14	TRBJ1-2	-
TGCGCCAGCATCCGGCACTTCCGAGGGACTAACTATGGCTACACCTTC	CASIRHFRGTNYGYTF	-	TRBV23-1	TRBJ1-2	-
TGTGCCAGCAGCCCCGGGATGAACACTGAAGCTTTCTTT	CASSPGMNTEAFF	-	TRBV6-5	TRBJ1-1	-
TGTGCCAGCAGATCAGACAGGGGTGAGCAGTTCTTC	CASRSDRGEQFF	TRBD1	TRBV7-3	TRBJ2-1	few
TGTGCCAGCAGCTTACGGCGGGGAGGGTACAATGAGCAGTTCTTC	CASSLRRGGYNEQFF	TRBD2	TRBV7-2	TRBJ2-1	-
TGTGCCAGCAGCGGGGAAGCGGGTGATGGGGCCCAGTACTTC	CASSGEAGDGAQYF	-	TRBV9	TRBJ2-5	once
TGTGCCAGCAGCTTAGGCGGGTGGAATGAGCAGTTCTTC	CASSLGGWNEQFF	-	TRBV7-2	TRBJ2-1	-
TGTGCCAGCAGTTTATCGCAGGGCGGGGTGCCTGAAGCTTTCTTT	CASSLSQGGVPEAFF	-	TRBV27	TRBJ1-1	-
TGTGCCAGCAGTTACTCAGGGGGATGGGCAGATACGCAGTATTTT	CASSYSGGWADTQYF	-	TRBV6-5	TRBJ2-3	once
TGCGCCAGCAGCCTACAGACAGTCCTTTCGACGAACACTGAAGCTTTCTTT	CASSLQTVLSTNTEAFF	-	TRBV5-1	TRBJ1-1	few
TGTGCCAGTAGTATAGACGCTAGCGGGGGGGGGTCCTACAATGAGCAGTTCTTC	CASSIDASGGGSYNEQFF	TRBD2	TRBV19	TRBJ2-1	-
TGTGCCAGCAGCTTAATTATAACGCAGGGTAGTTATGGCTACACCTTC	CASSLIITQGSYGYTF	-	TRBV7-9	TRBJ1-2	-
TGCAGCGGCCTCGGTTCCTACGAGCAGTACTTC	CSGLGSYEQYF	-	TRBV29-1	TRBJ2-7	once
TGTGCCAGCAGCGTATCAGGGGCGACTTTTAACAATGAGCAGTTCTTC	CASSVSGATFNNEQFF	-	TRBV9	TRBJ2-1	-
TGTGCCAGTAGTGGGGACAGGCAAGAGACCCAGTACTTC	CASSGDRQETQYF	TRBD1	TRBV19	TRBJ2-5	-
TGTGCCAGCAGCCCGAGACAGAACACCGGGGAGCTGTTTTTT	CASSPRQNTGELFF	-	TRBV7-6	TRBJ2-2	once
TGTGCCAGCAGCTCAGGACAGGGCGGTAACTATGGCTACACCTTC	CASSSGQGGNYGYTF	TRBD1	TRBV7-9	TRBJ1-2	-